This passage covers 17 T cell receptor beta chains from one sample sequenced in a study of identical twins. Each CDR3 protein gets one entry after TCRdb re-called the 5' RACE reads with MiXCR. The sample includes around 680,000 distinct CDR3 sequences, 8.6% seen only once; the top ten take around 0.95%. Another study also made use of these data, one on yellow fever vaccine responses in identical twins.

The material sequenced was PBMCs. These receptors all come from a woman between 18 and 30 years old in good health.

This clonotype has just a few counts. The chain uses TRBV28 and TRBJ1-2; D not resolved. The V gene lost 4 bases and the J gene lost 4 bases, with 13 bases spanning the gap. CDR1 and CDR2 (germline): MDHEN, SYDVKM. The CDR3 is 14 residues long. The CDR3 reads CASSSPRVTYGYTF. The DNA for the CDR3 is TGTGCCAGCAGTTCGCCTAGGGTTACCTATGGCTACACCTTC.

This clonotype was counted between two and nine times. The CDR3 DNA sequence: TGTGCCAGCAGCTTGGCCCAAAACAATGAGCAGTTCTTC. The encoded protein is CASSLAQNNEQFF. The chain employs TRBV5-4 and TRBJ2-1; D is uncertain. V was trimmed by 0 bases and J by 5 bases, leaving 6 bases between them. Germline lookup yields CDR1 SGHNT and CDR2 YYREEE (reference sequence). The CDR3 loop spans 13 amino acids.

This clonotype was detected many times. The rearrangement uses TRBV29-1 and TRBJ2-2, with D possibly called TRBD1 or TRBD2 (5 bases each). Deletions cut 3 bases from V and 4 bases from J, with 9 bases between. The germline V gene encodes CDR1 SQVTM and CDR2 ANQGSEA. This CDR3 region has 13 residues. The CDR3 is CSVEGDVTGELFF. CDR3 in DNA: TGCAGCGTTGAGGGGGACGTCACCGGGGAGCTGTTTTTT.

The chain carries TRBV11-2 and TRBJ2-1; D perhaps matches TRBD2 (5 bases). The CDR3 totals 14 residues. Germline CDR1 and CDR2: SGHAT and FQNNGV. V was trimmed by 0 bases and J by 6 bases, leaving 9 bases between them. The CDR3 DNA reads as TGTGCCAGCAGCTTAGATCCGAGCGGCAATGAGCAGTTCTTC. It is translated as CASSLDPSGNEQFF. Complete variable domain (other parts from reference TRBV11-2 and TRBJ2-1): EAGVAQSPRYKIIEKRQSVAFWCNPISGHATLYWYQQILGQGPKLLIQFQNNGVVDDSQLPKDRFSAERLKGVDSTLKIQPAKLEDSAVYLCASSLDPSGNEQFFGPGTRLTVL.

This clonotype was counted a few times. The chain links TRBV7-9 to TRBJ2-3, with D perhaps given as TRBD1 or TRBD2 (5 bases each). This CDR3 is built from 13 residues. Germline lookup yields CDR1 SEHNR and CDR2 FQNEAQ (reference sequence). V was trimmed by 4 bases and J by 11 bases, leaving 16 bases between them. The CDR3 protein is CASSSPAGTRQYF. The CDR3 DNA reads TGTGCCAGCAGCTCTCCCGCCGGGACGAGGCAGTATTTT. The full variable domain, in which reference TRBV7-9 and TRBJ2-3 provide the parts outside the CDR3, is DTGVSQNPRHKITKRGQNVTFRCDPISEHNRLYWYRQTLGQGPEFLTYFQNEAQLEKSRLLSDRFSAERPKGSFSTLEIQRTEQGDSAMYLCASSSPAGTRQYFGPGTRLTVL.

Only a few counts were recorded for this clonotype. The rearrangement links TRBV11-2 to TRBJ2-1, with D tentatively TRBD2 (5 bases). The CDR3 sequence is 16 residues long. V was trimmed by 5 bases and J by 0 bases, leaving 14 bases between them. The V gene's germline CDR1 is SGHAT and CDR2 FQNNGV. This CDR3 is CASSPSRATSYNEQFF. The CDR3 coding sequence is TGTGCCAGCAGCCCCTCGCGGGCGACCTCCTACAATGAGCAGTTCTTC.

Many counts were recorded for this clonotype. The chain carries TRBV5-1 and TRBJ2-2; tentatively, D is TRBD1 (6 bases). The CDR3 contains 14 residues. Germline V gene data show CDR1 as SGHRS and CDR2 as YFSETQ. Trimming left V 7 bases short and J 4 bases short, with 14 bases between. The CDR3 nucleotides are TGCGCCAGCCAGCTACAGGGCTCCACCGGGGAGCTGTTTTTT. This gives the protein CASQLQGSTGELFF.

The chain employs TRBV9 and TRBJ1-2, with D perhaps TRBD1 (5 bases). The CDR3 is 15 amino acids. V was pared by 0 bases and J by 2 bases, with 11 bases between. CDR1 and CDR2 (germline): SGDLS, YYNGEE. This CDR3 reads CASSVARDLNYGYTF. For the CDR3, the DNA is TGTGCCAGCAGCGTAGCCAGGGACTTAAACTATGGCTACACCTTC.

The V and J genes are TRBV5-6 and TRBJ2-1, with 8 bases aligning to TRBD1. The CDR3 totals 14 residues. V lost 4 bases and J lost 5; bases outside the gene matches: 5. CDR1 SGHDT and CDR2 YYEEEE come from the germline V gene. This chain's CDR3 is CASSGDRRHNEQFF. In nucleotides, the CDR3 is TGTGCCAGCAGCGGGGACAGGAGACACAATGAGCAGTTCTTC.

This clonotype has more than one count but fewer than ten. The chain carries TRBV6-2 or TRBV6-3 and TRBJ2-7; 10 bases are shared with TRBD1. The V gene's germline CDR1 is MNHEY and CDR2 SVGEGT. V shed 5 bases, J shed 3 bases, and the junction held 7 bases outside the gene matches. The length of the CDR3 is 15 residues. The CDR3 nucleotides are TGTGCCAGCAGTCCTCCGGGACAGGGGCACTACGAGCAGTACTTC. This translates into CASSPPGQGHYEQYF.

This clonotype was seen ten or more times. V usage is TRBV4-3 and J usage is TRBJ1-2; 8 bases are shared with TRBD1. This CDR3 comprises 15 residues. CDR1 and CDR2 (germline): LGHNA, YSLEER. V lost 0 bases, J lost 4 bases, and 4 bases stayed unmatched. The DNA for the CDR3 is TGCGCCAGCAGCCAAGATCGGGGACAGGCCTATGGCTACACCTTC. Translated, it gives CASSQDRGQAYGYTF.

The chain links TRBV20-1 to TRBJ2-3; 7 bases map to TRBD2. This CDR3 is built from 16 residues. Germline V gene lookup returns CDR1 DFQATT and CDR2 SNEGSKA (reference sequence). V lost 0 bases and J lost 2; bases outside the gene matches: 8. CDR3 region: CSARDYSGTSTDTQYF. For the CDR3, the DNA is TGCAGTGCTAGAGATTACAGCGGGACCTCCACAGATACGCAGTATTTT.

V is TRBV6-1 and J is TRBJ2-2; 7 positions agree with TRBD2. This CDR3 region has 14 residues. Germline CDR1 is MNHNS and CDR2 is SASEGT. V dropped 7 bases and J dropped 5; count of bases not matched to a gene: 7. CDR3 coding DNA: TGTGCCAGCACCTGGGGGAGGGCTACCGGGGAGCTGTTTTTT. It specifies CASTWGRATGELFF.

This clonotype was observed at least ten times. V usage is TRBV5-1 and J usage is TRBJ2-5; 8 bases line up with TRBD1. Trimming removed 3 bases from V and 4 bases from J; junction bases left unmatched: 5. This CDR3 is built from 14 residues. The germline V gene encodes CDR1 SGHRS and CDR2 YFSETQ. DNA of the CDR3: TGCGCCAGCAGCTCTCCGGGACAGGTAGAGACCCAGTACTTC. Its translation is CASSSPGQVETQYF.

Many counts were recorded for this clonotype. The chain employs TRBV5-6 and TRBJ2-7, with unresolved D. V shed 5 bases and J shed 2 bases, with 14 bases lying between them. Germline assignment: CDR1 SGHDT and CDR2 YYEEEE. The CDR3 is 14 residues long. The CDR3 bases are TGTGCCAGCAGGCCGATCAGGACCACCTACGAGCAGTACTTC. It encodes CASRPIRTTYEQYF.

This clonotype was detected many times. V usage is TRBV20-1 and J usage is TRBJ2-5, with D hard to call. From germline, CDR1 is DFQATT and CDR2 SNEGSKA (reference sequence). Trimming left V 1 base short and J 5 bases short, with 8 bases between. The CDR3 loop spans 12 amino acids. The CDR3 nucleotides are TGCAGTGCTAGAGCCGGAGTGGAGACCCAGTACTTC. It is translated as CSARAGVETQYF.

This clonotype was counted at least ten times. CDR3 in DNA: TGTGCCAGCAGATCCGGGACAGGGTATGGCTACACCTTC. It yields the protein CASRSGTGYGYTF. The rearrangement uses TRBV6-1 and TRBJ1-2, with 9 bases lining up with TRBD1. V shed 6 bases and J 5 bases; nucleotides not matched to a gene: 4. CDR1 and CDR2 from the germline V gene are MNHNS and SASEGT. This CDR3 is 13 amino acids long.